The clone carrying this T cell receptor (beta chain) appeared many times. The data were taken from a study of CD8 T cells in ankylosing spondylitis. Each CDR3 protein gets one entry after TCRdb re-called the 5' RACE reads with MiXCR. The table has about 160,000 distinct CDR3 sequences, about 16% seen once. The CDR3 consists of 14 residues. The V gene's germline CDR1 is MNHEY and CDR2 SVGAGI. V lost 5 bases to trimming and J lost 4 bases, with 9 bases between them. This receptor was obtained from a male donor with ankylosing spondylitis or in good health (not recorded which). The V and J genes are TRBV6-5 and TRBJ2-6; D is unclear. Material: blood, either unsorted or a sorted T cell fraction (not recorded which). In DNA, the CDR3 is TGTGCCAGCAGTCACATTAAGGGGGCCAACGTCCTGACTTTC. It specifies CASSHIKGANVLTF.